This T cell receptor beta chain appears in the sequencing data of a study of T cells expressing NK-cell markers. TCRdb re-called the 5' RACE reads and catalogs CDR3 proteins one per entry, DNA excluded. The listing contains roughly 23,000 distinct CDR3 sequences. This TCR came from a man aged 18-69 years in good health. Sequencing was carried out using blood T cells: a sorted CD56 or NKG2C T cell subset, CD4+ or CD8+ T cells, or bulk PBMC T cells (not recorded which).

CDR3 loop: CASSLEDGRGSYNEQFF. The V call is TRBV11-2, the J call TRBJ2-1; the D call of TRBD1 rests on TCRdb alone, since no DNA is present to check it. The V gene's germline CDR1 is SGHAT and CDR2 FQNNGV. The CDR3 extends over 17 amino acids.